This T cell receptor beta chain was sequenced during a study of identical twins. As for this clonotype: Its antigen remains unidentified.

Healthy Caucasians were all of the donors. V lost 4 bases and J lost 5; bases outside the gene matches: 10. The CDR3 sequence is 15 residues long. Germline CDR1 SGHRS, CDR2 YFSETQ. Points from the study as a whole: Weaker excess twin sharing was seen among beta out-of-frame sequences. Excess low generation probability was seen in twin-shared out-of-frame alpha sequences.

Each CDR3 protein is one row after TCRdb ran MiXCR on the 5' RACE reads. In the table there are approximately 300,000 distinct CDR3 sequences, nearly 9.5% of which are singletons. These data also formed part of another study, on yellow fever vaccine responses in identical twins.

The sequence derives from a woman aged 18-29 years in good health. The V and J genes are TRBV5-1 and TRBJ1-2; 8 bases fit TRBD1. Input material: CD8+ T cells sorted from blood. CDR3 coding DNA: TGCGCCAGCAGCCTACCTTCAGGGGGCGGTTATGGCTACACCTTC. Amino acid sequence: CASSLPSGGGYGYTF.